This TCR beta chain was recorded in a study of CD8 T cells in Susac syndrome. Overall study results and limits: Total CD8+ repertoires held approximately 15 Susac-specific public clones, while CD8+ TEMRA repertoires held a few.

Germline V lookup: CDR1 MNHEY, CDR2 SMNVEV (reference sequence). Trimming took off 2 bases at V and 4 bases at J, with 15 bases between the two ends. This CDR3 comprises 15 residues. cDNA came from around 0.54 to 1 ug RNA primed by random hexamers. Multiplex immunoSEQ PCR targeted 54 Vbeta and 13 Jbeta TCR beta segments. TCRdb re-called the immunoSEQ multiplex PCR reads with MiXCR, one entry per CDR3 protein. The repertoire has about 110,000 distinct CDR3 sequences, roughly 94% of them found once; the top ten carry over 0.35%. With respect to this clonotype: Its target is unknown.

Sequencing of TCR beta drew on CD8+ and CD4+ T cells from blood. TEMRA cells underwent FACS enrichment and CD8+ and CD4+ T cells underwent negative isolation. The rearrangement links TRBV27 to TRBJ2-7; D uncertain. The source material was CD8+ T cells from PBMCs. The source of this sequence is a human donor with Susac syndrome. CDR3 nucleotide sequence: TGTGCCAGCAGTTTAGTGGCAAACGCAAAGTACGAGCAGTACTTC. It encodes CASSLVANAKYEQYF.